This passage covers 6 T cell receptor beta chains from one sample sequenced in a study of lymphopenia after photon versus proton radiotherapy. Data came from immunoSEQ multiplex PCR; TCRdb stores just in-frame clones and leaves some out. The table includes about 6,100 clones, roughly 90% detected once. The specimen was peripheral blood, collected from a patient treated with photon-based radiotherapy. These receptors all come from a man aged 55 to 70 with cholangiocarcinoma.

The CDR3 sequence is CASSAHSQGGEKLFF. CDR3 DNA sequence: TGTGCCAGCAGTGCCCACAGCCAGGGAGGAGAAAAACTGTTTTTT. V usage is TRBV2 and J usage is TRBJ1-4; a possible D gene is TRBD1 (5 bases). The germline CDR1 and CDR2 sequences are SNHLY and FYNNEI. V was clipped by 4 bases and J by 8 bases, with 17 bases between them. This CDR3 region has 15 residues.

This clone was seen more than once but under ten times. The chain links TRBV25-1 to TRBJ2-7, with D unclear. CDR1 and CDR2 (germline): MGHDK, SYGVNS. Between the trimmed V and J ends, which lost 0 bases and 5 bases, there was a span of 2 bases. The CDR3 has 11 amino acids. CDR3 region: CASSEYDEQYF. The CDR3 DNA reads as TGTGCCAGCAGTGAATATGACGAGCAGTACTTC.

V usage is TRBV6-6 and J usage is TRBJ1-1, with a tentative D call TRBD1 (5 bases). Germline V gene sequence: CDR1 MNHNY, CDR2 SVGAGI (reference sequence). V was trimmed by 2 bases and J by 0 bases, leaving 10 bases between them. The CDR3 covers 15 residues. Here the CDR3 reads CASSYPSTVNTEAFF. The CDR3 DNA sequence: TGTGCCAGCAGTTACCCCTCGACAGTGAACACTGAAGCTTTCTTT.

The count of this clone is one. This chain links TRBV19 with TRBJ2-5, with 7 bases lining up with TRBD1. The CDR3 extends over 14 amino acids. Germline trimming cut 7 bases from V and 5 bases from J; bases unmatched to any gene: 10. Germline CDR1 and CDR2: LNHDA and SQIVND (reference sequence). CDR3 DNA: TGTGCCAGTACCTCACGGGACAGACCTGAGACCCAGTACTTC. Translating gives CASTSRDRPETQYF.

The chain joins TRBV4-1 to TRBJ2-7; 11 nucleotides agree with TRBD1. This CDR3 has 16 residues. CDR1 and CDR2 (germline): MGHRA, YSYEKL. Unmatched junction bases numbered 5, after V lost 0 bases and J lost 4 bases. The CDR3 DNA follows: TGCGCCAGCAGCCAAGATCTCGGACAGGGGGCTTACGAGCAGTACTTC. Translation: CASSQDLGQGAYEQYF.

The CDR3 sequence: CASSFSRAGGYTF. DNA of the CDR3: TGTGCCAGCAGCTTTTCCAGGGCGGGTGGCTACACCTTC. The J gene is TRBJ1-2, the V gene TRBV5-6, with D perhaps TRBD1 (5 bases). This CDR3 comprises 13 residues. CDR1 and CDR2 (germline): SGHDT, YYEEEE. Trimming removed 2 bases at V and 7 bases at J, with 12 bases between. The full variable domain, completed using reference TRBV5-6 and TRBJ1-2, is DAGVTQSPTHLIKTRGQQVTLRCSPKSGHDTVSWYQQALGQGPQFIFQYYEEEERQRGNFPDRFSGHQFPNYSSELNVNALLLGDSALYLCASSFSRAGGYTFGSGTRLTVV.